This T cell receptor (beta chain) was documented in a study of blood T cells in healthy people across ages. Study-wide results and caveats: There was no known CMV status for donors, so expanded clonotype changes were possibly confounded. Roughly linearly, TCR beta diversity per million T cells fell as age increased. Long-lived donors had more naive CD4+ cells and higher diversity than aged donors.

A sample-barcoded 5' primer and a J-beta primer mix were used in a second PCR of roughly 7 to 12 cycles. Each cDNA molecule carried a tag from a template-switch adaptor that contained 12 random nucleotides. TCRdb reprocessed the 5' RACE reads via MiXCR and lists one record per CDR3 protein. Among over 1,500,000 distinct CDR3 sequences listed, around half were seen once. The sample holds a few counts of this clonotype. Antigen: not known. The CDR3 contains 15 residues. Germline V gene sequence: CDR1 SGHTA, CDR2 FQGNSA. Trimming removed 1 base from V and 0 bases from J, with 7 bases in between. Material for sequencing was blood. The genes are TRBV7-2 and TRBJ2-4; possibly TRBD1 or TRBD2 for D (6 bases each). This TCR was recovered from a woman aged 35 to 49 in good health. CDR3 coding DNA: TGTGCCAGCAGCTTAGAGGGGGGAGCCAAAAACATTCAGTACTTC. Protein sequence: CASSLEGGAKNIQYF.